The entry below gives a single TCR beta chain sequence along with its context. Its cognate antigen is unknown. The germline gives CDR1 LNHDA, CDR2 SQIVND (reference sequence). Trimming stripped 4 bases from V and 1 base from J, with 10 bases between. The CDR3 extends over 14 amino acids. The study ran its PCR with 60 Vbeta and 13 Jbeta primers. Assay used: immunoSEQ multiplex PCR; TCRdb lists only in-frame clones, some missing. The sample holds 150,000 to 200,000 clones, roughly 70% seen once. This sample stems from a study of cytomegalovirus exposure and HLA in healthy donors. The wider study: Genetic ancestry analysis placed 75% to 85% of the 410 or so donors that were genotyped in the Caucasian-associated cluster.

Study observations and caveats: Many donors carried some public TCRs, although rarity characterized most TCR sequences. At a 0.05 false discovery rate, a later analysis found approximately 17,000 TCR beta sequences to be associated with HLA alleles.

Regarding donors, all were healthy bone marrow donors. The chain has TRBV19 and TRBJ1-1; no definite D call. This TCR was recovered from a middle-aged man in good health and CMV-seropositive. Sequenced: PBMCs. CDR3 DNA: TGTGCCAGTAGTACTTTTCCGGGGAACACTGAAGCTTTCTTT. It encodes CASSTFPGNTEAFF.